This entry lists 20 T cell receptor beta chains sequenced from one sample in a study of tumor-infiltrating lymphocytes in primary liver carcinoma. TCR beta cDNA was reverse-transcribed from about 500 ng of total RNA. The reaction used a constant-region primer and ProtoScript II reverse transcriptase. Modified slightly, ARM-PCR produced TCR beta libraries over three nested multiplex PCR rounds. Two initial PCR rounds of about 11 cycles each paired TRBV1-TRBV30 forward primers with a C-beta reverse primer. TCRdb itself ran the multiplex PCR reads through MiXCR, one entry per CDR3 protein. The sample includes around 330,000 distinct CDR3 sequences, 55% to 65% seen only once; the top ten take 9%. RNA isolated from unsorted whole blood supplied the blood RNA, with germline DNA also extracted. Material for sequencing was peripheral blood. The receptors shown here come from a man aged 40-55 years with primary liver carcinoma and hepatitis B virus infection.

Turning to this clonotype: A much larger clone lies a single base off, so this may be a read error. The rearrangement joins TRBV6-6 to TRBJ1-4; TRBD1 is a possible D gene (5 bases). Germline CDR1 is MNHNY and CDR2 is SVGAGI (reference sequence). This CDR3 is built from 15 residues. The CDR3 loop reads CASRTRLGANEELFF. CDR3 nucleotides: TGTGCCAGCAGGACACGGCTCGGGGCTAATGAAGAACTGTTTTTT.

V is TRBV7-3 and J is TRBJ2-3; possible D gene TRBD2, 5 bases. The CDR3 runs to 14 residues. CDR1 and CDR2 from the germline V gene are SGHTA and FQGTGA. The ends were cut back, 2 bases at V and 2 bases at J, with 8 bases in the middle. The CDR3: CASSLGLNTDTQYF. The CDR3 nucleotides read TGTGCCAGCAGCTTAGGACTTAACACAGATACGCAGTATTTT.

As concerns this clonotype: This may be a read error, as it is one base from a much larger clone. The chain uses TRBV14 and TRBJ2-3; no definite D call. Germline V lookup: CDR1 SGHDN, CDR2 FVKESK. The CDR3 loop spans 13 amino acids. CDR3 coding DNA: TGTGCCAGCAGCCTAAGCAGGTCAGATGCGCAGTATTTT. This translates into CASSLSRSDAQYF.

This clonotype has a count of ten or more. The rearrangement links TRBV12-3 or TRBV12-4 to TRBJ2-7, with 8 bases matching TRBD1. The CDR3 is 14 amino acids. J lost 4 bases, V lost 3 bases, and 5 bases had no gene match. This chain's CDR3 is CASSLGQVYYEQYF. The CDR3 coding sequence is TGTGCCAGCAGTTTGGGACAGGTATATTACGAGCAGTACTTC.

For this clonotype: A read error may explain this, as a much larger clone is one base away. The V call is TRBV6-6, the J call TRBJ2-7; unclear D gene. V gave up 5 bases and J gave up 6 bases, with 17 bases separating them. The V gene's germline CDR1 is MNHNY and CDR2 SVGAGI (reference sequence). The CDR3 spans 14 residues. The CDR3 spells CASSESLGDSEQYF. CDR3 bases: TGTGCCAGCAGTGAGTCACTTGGGGATTCCGAGCAGTACTTC.

On this clonotype itself: This may come from a read error, since a much larger clone is one base off. The chain couples TRBV10-3 to TRBJ2-7; 14 bases align to TRBD2. Germline V lookup: CDR1 ENHRY, CDR2 SYGVKD. This CDR3 contains 14 residues. Trimming cost V 7 bases and J 3 bases; bases outside gene matches: 2. The CDR3 DNA reads as TGTGCCATCAATGGGACTAGCGGGAGCTACGAGCAGTACTTC. It translates to CAINGTSGSYEQYF.

The table lists this clonotype with a few counts. At one end, the junction sequence differs from germline, possibly due to a read error. V usage is TRBV28 and J usage is TRBJ1-1; 7 bases align to TRBD1. Germline CDR1 and CDR2: MDHEN and SYDVKM. CDR3 length: 12 amino acids. CDR3 bases: TGTGCCAGCAGAACAGGGGTTACTGAAGCTTCCTTT. Its translation is CASRTGVTEASF. Using reference TRBV28 and TRBJ1-1 for the parts outside the CDR3, the full variable domain is DVKVTQSSRYLVKRTGEKVFLECVQDMDHENMFWYRQDPGLGLRLIYFSYDVKMKEKGDIPEGYSVSREKKERFSLILESASTNQTSMYLCASRTGVTEASFGQGTRLTVV.

CDR3 residues: CASSYSSGSGTDTQYF. In DNA form, the CDR3 reads TGTGCCAGCAGTTACAGCAGCGGGAGTGGCACAGATACGCAGTATTTT. The chain links TRBV6-2 or TRBV6-3 to TRBJ2-3; 8 nucleotides agree with TRBD2. Trimming cost V 2 bases and J 1 base; bases outside gene matches: 5. This CDR3 is built from 16 residues. Per germline, CDR1 MNHEY and CDR2 SVGEGT.

As to this clonotype: A read error may explain this, as a much larger clone is one base away. The rearrangement joins TRBV6-2 or TRBV6-3 to TRBJ2-7; a weak D match, TRBD2 (6 bases). This CDR3 region has 15 residues. The germline CDR1 and CDR2 sequences are MNHEY and SVGEGT. The CDR3 DNA reads TGTGTCAGCAGTCGCCGGGCTAGCGCCTCCTACGAGCAGTACTTC. It specifies CVSSRRASASYEQYF.

Many counts were recorded for this clonotype. The CDR3 loop reads CASSPSTLEQFF. In DNA, the CDR3 is TGTGCCAGCAGCCCTTCCACGCTTGAGCAGTTCTTC. The J gene is TRBJ2-1, the V gene TRBV6-2 or TRBV6-3; D not certain. This CDR3 contains 12 residues. Germline-derived CDR1 and CDR2 are MNHEY and SVGEGT. Trimming pared 6 bases from V and 9 bases from J, leaving 12 bases between.

With regard to this clonotype: Lacking the conserved final phenylalanine or tryptophan, this CDR3 likely reflects a read error. This rearrangement joins TRBV6-2 or TRBV6-3 to TRBJ1-2; 7 nucleotides agree with TRBD1. This CDR3 is 17 amino acids long. Germline CDR1 MNHEY, CDR2 SVGEGT. J gave up 1 base and V 6 bases, and 14 bases lay outside the gene matches. This CDR3 is CASRDPPGTDLNYGYTL. DNA for the CDR3: TGTGCCAGCAGGGACCCACCCGGGACAGACCTTAACTATGGCTACACCCTC.

The sample holds a few counts of this clonotype. The chain joins TRBV5-6 to TRBJ1-5, with D unclear. The CDR3 is made up of 15 amino acids. Between the trimmed V and J ends, which lost 1 base and 2 bases, there was a span of 10 bases. Germline V gene sequence: CDR1 SGHDT, CDR2 YYEEEE. CDR3 bases: TGTGCCAGCAGCTTGCTTCTAGACGGCAATCAGCCCCAGCATTTT. Encoded protein: CASSLLLDGNQPQHF.

The V gene is TRBV28, the J gene TRBJ1-2, with D maybe TRBD1 (6 bases). V lost 5 bases and J 8 bases, leaving 15 bases between the germline ends. CDR1 MDHEN and CDR2 SYDVKM come from the germline V gene. This CDR3 has 13 residues. CDR3 region: CASSGNRVWGYTF. CDR3 DNA: TGTGCCAGCAGTGGAAACAGGGTATGGGGCTACACCTTC.

Regarding this clonotype: The junction differs from germline at one of its ends, possibly a read error. J is TRBJ2-5 and V is TRBV12-5; 10 nucleotides agree with TRBD1. Germline V gene lookup returns CDR1 LGHNT and CDR2 FRNRAP. This CDR3 region has 18 residues. Here the CDR3 reads CASGLDTEPGQGREIQYF. The CDR3 DNA is TGTGCTAGTGGTTTGGATACGGAACCGGGACAGGGGAGGGAGATCCAGTACTTC.

On this clonotype: A much larger clonotype is one base distant, so this may be a read error. CDR3 residues: CASRFPPGRSGSFYEQYF. CDR3 DNA sequence: TGTGCCAGCAGGTTCCCTCCGGGGCGGAGCGGATCCTTCTACGAGCAGTACTTC. V is TRBV11-2 and J is TRBJ2-7, with D perhaps assigned TRBD1 or TRBD2 (5 bases each). Germline lookup yields CDR1 SGHAT and CDR2 FQNNGV. V dropped 6 bases and J dropped 3 bases, with 27 bases sitting between them. The CDR3 is 18 amino acids.

The V and J genes are TRBV5-1 and TRBJ1-4, with a tentative D call TRBD1 (5 bases). The germline V gene has CDR1 SGHRS and CDR2 YFSETQ. This CDR3 has 19 residues. Trimming stripped 1 base from V and 2 bases from J, with 21 bases between. The CDR3 loop reads CASSLMGPGLGPTNEKLFF. CDR3 bases: TGCGCCAGCAGCTTGATGGGACCCGGGTTAGGGCCGACTAATGAAAAACTGTTTTTT. Full variable domain (missing parts from reference TRBV5-1 and TRBJ1-4): KAGVTQTPRYLIKTRGQQVTLSCSPISGHRSVSWYQQTPGQGLQFLFEYFSETQRNKGNFPGRFSGRQFSNSRSEMNVSTLELGDSALYLCASSLMGPGLGPTNEKLFFGSGTQLSVL.

This clonotype was counted only a few times. The rearrangement links TRBV14 to TRBJ1-2; the D is unclear. Trimming shortened V by 1 base and J by 5 bases, and 8 bases separated the two germline ends. The CDR3 sequence is 13 residues long. The germline gives CDR1 SGHDN, CDR2 FVKESK. This CDR3 is CASSQVGHYGYTF. In DNA form, the CDR3 reads TGTGCCAGCAGCCAAGTCGGTCATTATGGCTACACCTTC.

J is TRBJ2-1 and V is TRBV21-1; the tabulated D call, TRBD2, remains unverified against the DNA. TRBV21-1 is annotated as a pseudogene. The CDR3 length is 19 residues. The CDR3 loop reads CASSRFSGTSGTRSNERFF. CDR3 DNA: TGTGCCAGCAGCAGGTTTTCGGGGACTAGCGGGACCCGTTCCAATGAGCGGTTCTTC.

A word on this clonotype: This may be a read error: a much more frequent sequence differs by one nucleotide. The chain combines TRBV12-3 or TRBV12-4 with TRBJ1-5, with a possible D match to TRBD1 (5 bases). The CDR3 has 14 residues. The CDR3, as DNA: TGTGCCAGCAGTTTAGACCAGGGCCATCAGCCCCATCATTTT. It yields the protein CASSLDQGHQPHHF.

This chain links TRBV30 with TRBJ1-1, with D hard to call. CDR3 size: 15 residues. Germline CDR1 and CDR2: GTSNPN and SVGIG (reference sequence). V was pared by 2 bases and J by 6 bases, with 19 bases between. CDR3 bases: TGTGCCTGGAGTACTTGGGGTGGGGTGATTGCTGAAGCTTTCTTT. It translates to CAWSTWGGVIAEAFF.